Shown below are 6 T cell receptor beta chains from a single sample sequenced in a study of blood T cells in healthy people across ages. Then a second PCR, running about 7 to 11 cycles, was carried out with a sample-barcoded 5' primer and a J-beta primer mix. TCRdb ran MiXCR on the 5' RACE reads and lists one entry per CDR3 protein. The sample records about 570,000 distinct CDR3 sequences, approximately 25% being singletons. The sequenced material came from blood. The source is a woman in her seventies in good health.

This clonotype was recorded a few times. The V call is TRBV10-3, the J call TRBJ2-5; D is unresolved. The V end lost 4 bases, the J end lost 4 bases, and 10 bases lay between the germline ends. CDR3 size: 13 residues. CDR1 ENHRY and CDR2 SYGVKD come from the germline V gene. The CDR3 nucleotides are TGTGCCATCAGTGGCGGACCAGGAGAGACCCAGTACTTC. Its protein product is CAISGGPGETQYF.

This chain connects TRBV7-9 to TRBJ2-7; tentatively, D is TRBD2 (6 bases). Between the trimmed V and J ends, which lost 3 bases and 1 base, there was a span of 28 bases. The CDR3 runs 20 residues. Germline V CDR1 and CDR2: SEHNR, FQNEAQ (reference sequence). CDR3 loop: CASSLGVGQGGWFESYEQYF. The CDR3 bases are TGTGCCAGCAGCTTGGGGGTGGGGCAGGGAGGATGGTTTGAGTCCTACGAGCAGTACTTC.

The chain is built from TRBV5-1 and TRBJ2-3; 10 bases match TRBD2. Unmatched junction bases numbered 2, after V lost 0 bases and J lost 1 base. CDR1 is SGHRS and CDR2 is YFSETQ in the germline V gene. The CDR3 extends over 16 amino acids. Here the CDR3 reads CASSLGGLAGTDTQYF. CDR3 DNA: TGCGCCAGCAGCTTGGGAGGACTAGCGGGCACAGATACGCAGTATTTT.

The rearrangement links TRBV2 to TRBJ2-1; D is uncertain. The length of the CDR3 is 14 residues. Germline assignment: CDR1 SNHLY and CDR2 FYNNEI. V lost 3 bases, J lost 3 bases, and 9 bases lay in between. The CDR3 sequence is CASSEGFIYNEQFF. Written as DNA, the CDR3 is TGTGCCAGCAGTGAGGGGTTTATCTACAATGAGCAGTTCTTC.

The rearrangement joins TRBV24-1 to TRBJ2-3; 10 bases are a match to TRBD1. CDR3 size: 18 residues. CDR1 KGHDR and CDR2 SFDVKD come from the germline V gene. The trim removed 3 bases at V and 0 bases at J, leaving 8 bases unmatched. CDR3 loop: CATSDPSTGGPSTDTQYF. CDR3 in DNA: TGTGCCACCAGTGATCCTTCGACAGGGGGCCCCAGCACAGATACGCAGTATTTT.

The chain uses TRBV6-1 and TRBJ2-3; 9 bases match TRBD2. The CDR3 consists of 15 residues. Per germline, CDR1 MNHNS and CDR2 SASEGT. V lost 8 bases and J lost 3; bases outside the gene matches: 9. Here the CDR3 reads CASRKRTSETDTQYF. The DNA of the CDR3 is TGTGCCAGCCGAAAACGGACTAGCGAAACAGATACGCAGTATTTT.